This T cell receptor beta chain stems from a study of T cell responses to AZD1222 COVID-19 vaccine. Study-level findings and limits: Spike-specific TCR breadth and depth were elevated following two AZD1222 doses. CD4 TCRs covered the whole spike, strongest at regions 160-218 and 743-854. Unmutated variant regions reportedly attract nearly half of all spike-specific TCRs.

Generated by immunoSEQ multiplex PCR, the TCRdb table keeps only in-frame clones and is missing some. The sample holds 95,000 to 100,000 clones, about nine tenths seen once. Germline V gene sequence: CDR1 SGHRS, CDR2 YFSETQ. Losses at the gene ends were 0 bases for V and 8 bases for J; bases not matched to a gene: 9. This CDR3 region has 15 residues. This clone has only one observation. Antigen: not known. The chain recombines TRBV5-1 with TRBJ2-7, with 9 positions matching TRBD2. Specimen: peripheral blood, collected 28 days after the second AZD1222 dose. This clonotype originated in an adult who received the AZD1222 COVID-19 vaccine. CDR3 sequence: CASSLDVAGAMKQYF. CDR3 in DNA: TGCGCCAGCAGCTTGGACGTAGCGGGAGCGATGAAGCAGTACTTC.